By its share, the clone carrying this TCR beta chain is medium-sized. What it recognizes is unknown. Within a library made for alpha chains, this beta chain is off target, and its count is uninformative. This entry is derived from a study of spatial heterogeneity in lung cancer. Study observations and caveats: Counts that tracked tumor mutation counts were those of expanded intratumoral alpha and beta TCRs.

Time point denoted: sample taken at primary tumor resection. TCRdb re-analysed the 5' RACE reads in MiXCR, keeping a single row per CDR3 protein. The table has about 820 distinct CDR3 sequences, approximately 7% seen once. Germline CDR1 MNHEY, CDR2 SMNVEV (reference sequence). This CDR3 contains 16 residues. With 3 bases clipped from V and 1 base from J, the junction kept 5 bases outside the gene matches. J is TRBJ2-2 and V is TRBV27, with 7 bases that match TRBD1. The source material was lung tumor tissue, sampled at surgery. The receptor's source is a female donor with early-stage non-small cell lung cancer. CDR3 sequence reads: CASSLSGQLNTGELFF. The CDR3 DNA reads TGTGCCAGCAGTTTGTCGGGACAGCTGAACACCGGGGAGCTGTTTTTT.